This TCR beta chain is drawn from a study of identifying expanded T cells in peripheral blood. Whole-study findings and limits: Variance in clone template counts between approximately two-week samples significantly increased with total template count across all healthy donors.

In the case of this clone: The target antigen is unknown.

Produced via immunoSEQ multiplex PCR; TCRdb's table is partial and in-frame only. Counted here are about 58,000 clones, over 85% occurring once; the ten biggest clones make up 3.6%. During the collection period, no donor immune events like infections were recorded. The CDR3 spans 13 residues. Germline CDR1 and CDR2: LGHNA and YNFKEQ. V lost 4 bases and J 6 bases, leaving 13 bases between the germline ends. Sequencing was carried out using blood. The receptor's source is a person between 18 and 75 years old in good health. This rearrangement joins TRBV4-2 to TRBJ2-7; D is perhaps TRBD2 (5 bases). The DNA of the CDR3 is TGTGCCAGCAGCCTGGACTCGGTTGGCGAGCAGTACTTC. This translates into CASSLDSVGEQYF.